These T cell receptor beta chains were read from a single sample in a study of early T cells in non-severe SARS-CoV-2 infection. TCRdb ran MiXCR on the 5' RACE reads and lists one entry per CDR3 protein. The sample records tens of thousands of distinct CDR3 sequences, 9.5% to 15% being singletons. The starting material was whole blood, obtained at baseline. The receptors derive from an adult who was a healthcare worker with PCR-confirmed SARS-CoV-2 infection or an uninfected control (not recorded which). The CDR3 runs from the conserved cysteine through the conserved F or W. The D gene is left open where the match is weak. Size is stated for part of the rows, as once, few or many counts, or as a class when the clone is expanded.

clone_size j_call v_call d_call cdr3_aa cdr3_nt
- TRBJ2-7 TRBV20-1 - CSATQGREFYEQYF TGCAGTGCCACCCAGGGCAGGGAATTCTACGAGCAGTACTTC
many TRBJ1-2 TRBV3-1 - CASSPRRGAGRGYTF TGTGCCAGCAGCCCGCGCCGGGGGGCCGGACGGGGCTACACCTTC
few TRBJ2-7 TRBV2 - CASSEFNPIYEQYF TGTGCCAGCAGTGAATTTAACCCGATTTACGAGCAGTACTTC
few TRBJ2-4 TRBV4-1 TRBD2 CASSPWTSGGLAKNIQYF TGCGCCAGCAGCCCGTGGACTAGCGGGGGCCTAGCCAAAAACATTCAGTACTTC
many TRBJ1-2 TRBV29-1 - CSVTFNYGYTF TGCAGCGTGACCTTTAACTATGGCTACACCTTC
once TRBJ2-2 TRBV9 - CASSPRGVAGELFF TGTGCCAGCAGCCCCCGAGGGGTTGCCGGGGAGCTGTTTTTT
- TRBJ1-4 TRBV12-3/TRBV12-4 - CASTHRVREKLFF TGTGCCAGCACCCACAGGGTCCGTGAAAAACTGTTTTTT
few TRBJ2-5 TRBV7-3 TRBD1 CASSPGTGPPETQYF TGTGCCAGCAGTCCCGGGACAGGGCCTCCAGAGACCCAGTACTTC
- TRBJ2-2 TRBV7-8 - CASTRERTNTGELFF TGTGCCAGCACCCGAGAGCGGACCAACACCGGGGAGCTGTTTTTT
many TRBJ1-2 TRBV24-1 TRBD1 CATSDSGQGGNGYTF TGTGCCACCAGTGATTCTGGACAGGGAGGAAATGGCTACACCTTC
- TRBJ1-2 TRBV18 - CASSLDVPVYGYTF TGTGCCAGCTCACTAGACGTCCCGGTCTATGGCTACACCTTC
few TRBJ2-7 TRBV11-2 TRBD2 CASSLDTSGELEQYF TGTGCCAGCAGCTTAGACACTAGCGGAGAACTCGAGCAGTACTTC
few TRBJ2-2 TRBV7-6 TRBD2 CASSLIPSGHNTGELFF TGTGCCAGCAGCTTAATTCCTAGCGGCCATAACACCGGGGAGCTGTTTTTT
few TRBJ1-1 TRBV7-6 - CASSLGARENTEAFF TGTGCCAGCAGCTTAGGGGCCAGGGAAAACACTGAAGCTTTCTTT
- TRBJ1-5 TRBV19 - CASSQSTGLKGQPQHF TGTGCCAGTAGTCAATCGACAGGTCTAAAAGGCCAGCCCCAGCATTTT
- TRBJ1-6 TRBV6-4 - CASRAEGRDNSPLHF TGTGCCAGCAGAGCTGAGGGCAGGGATAATTCACCCCTCCACTTT
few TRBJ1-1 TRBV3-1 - CASSNQGNRGAFF TGTGCCAGCAGCAACCAGGGGAATCGAGGTGCTTTCTTT
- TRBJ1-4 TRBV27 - CASSSPGPGREKLFF TGTGCCAGCAGTTCTCCGGGTCCAGGGAGAGAAAAACTGTTTTTT
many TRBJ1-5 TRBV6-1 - CASSEGSSGQPQHF TGTGCCAGCAGTGAAGGGTCCTCGGGACAGCCCCAGCATTTT
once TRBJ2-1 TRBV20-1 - CSARDRGAWSNEQFF TGCAGTGCTAGAGATCGGGGGGCCTGGAGCAATGAGCAGTTCTTC
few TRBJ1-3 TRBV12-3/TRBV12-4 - CASSLGRAIYF TGTGCCAGCAGTTTGGGCAGAGCCATATATTTT
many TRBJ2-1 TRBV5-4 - CASSLVADSYNEQFF TGTGCCAGCAGCTTGGTAGCGGACTCCTACAATGAGCAGTTCTTC
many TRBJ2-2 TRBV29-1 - CSGRRAGELFF TGCAGCGGTAGGAGGGCCGGGGAGCTGTTTTTT
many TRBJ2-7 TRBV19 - CASSIGPETYEQYF TGTGCCAGTAGTATAGGACCCGAAACCTACGAGCAGTACTTC
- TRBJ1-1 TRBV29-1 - CSAATGNTEAFF TGCAGCGCCGCGACGGGGAACACTGAAGCTTTCTTT
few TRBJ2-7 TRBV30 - CAWSGTDEQYF TGTGCCTGGAGTGGGACAGACGAGCAGTACTTC
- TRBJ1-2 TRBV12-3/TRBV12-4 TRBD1 CASRAGQPDYGYTF TGTGCCAGCAGGGCGGGACAGCCTGACTATGGCTACACCTTC
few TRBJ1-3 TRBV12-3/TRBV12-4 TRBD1 CARQGAGNTIYF TGTGCCAGACAGGGGGCTGGAAACACCATATATTTT
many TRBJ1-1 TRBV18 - CASSPAGRENTEAFF TGTGCCAGCTCACCCGCGGGACGGGAGAACACTGAAGCTTTCTTT
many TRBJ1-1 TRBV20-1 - CSAGRGASEAFF TGCAGTGCTGGCCGGGGGGCTTCGGAAGCTTTCTTT
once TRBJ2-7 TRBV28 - CASSTRRTVNPYEQYF TGTGCCAGCAGTACACGGAGGACAGTGAATCCCTACGAGCAGTACTTC
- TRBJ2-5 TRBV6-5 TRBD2 CATLKPGGHGTQYF TGTGCCACCCTAAAACCGGGGGGGCATGGGACCCAGTACTTC
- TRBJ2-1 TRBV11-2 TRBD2 CASSFSSGLDNEQFF TGTGCCAGCAGCTTCTCTAGCGGGCTGGACAATGAGCAGTTCTTC
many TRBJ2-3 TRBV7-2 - CASSLRMAGPTDTQYF TGTGCCAGCAGCTTGAGGATGGCGGGGCCCACAGATACGCAGTATTTT
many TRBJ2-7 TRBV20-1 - CSARRTGASYEQYF TGCAGTGCTAGAAGGACGGGCGCCTCCTACGAGCAGTACTTC
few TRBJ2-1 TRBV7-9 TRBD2 CASSYYRPGVTGTSGTDEQFF TGTGCCAGCAGCTACTACAGACCCGGGGTTACCGGGACTAGCGGGACCGATGAGCAGTTCTTC
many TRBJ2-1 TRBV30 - CAWSERLEQFF TGTGCCTGGAGTGAGAGGCTTGAGCAGTTCTTC
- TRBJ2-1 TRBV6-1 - CASSEWGLSYNEQFF TGTGCCAGCAGTGAATGGGGGCTGTCTTACAATGAGCAGTTCTTC
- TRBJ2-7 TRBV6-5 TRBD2 CASSRGLAGVFTSYEQYF TGTGCCAGCAGCCGGGGGCTAGCGGGAGTCTTTACCAGCTACGAGCAGTACTTC
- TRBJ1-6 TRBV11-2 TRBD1 CASSLETGVSSYNSPLHF TGTGCCAGCAGCTTAGAGACAGGGGTCAGCTCCTATAATTCACCCCTCCACTTT
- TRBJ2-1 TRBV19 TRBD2 CASRLLAGSYNEQFF TGTGCCAGTCGATTACTAGCGGGGTCCTACAATGAGCAGTTCTTC
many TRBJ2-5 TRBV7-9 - CASSLAGSGETQYF TGTGCCAGCAGCTTAGCTGGGAGCGGTGAGACCCAGTACTTC
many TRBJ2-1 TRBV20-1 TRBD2 CSARDPRTSGDNEQFF TGCAGTGCTAGAGACCCCAGGACTAGCGGGGACAATGAGCAGTTCTTC
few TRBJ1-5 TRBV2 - CASSSTESSNQPQHF TGTGCCAGCAGTTCGACAGAATCTAGCAATCAGCCCCAGCATTTT
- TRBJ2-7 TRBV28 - CASRLAEGAYEQYF TGTGCCAGCAGATTAGCGGAAGGGGCCTACGAGCAGTACTTC
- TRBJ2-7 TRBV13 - CASSLGRDYEQYF TGTGCCAGCAGCTTAGGTAGGGACTACGAGCAGTACTTC
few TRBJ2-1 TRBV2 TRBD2 CASSEASGRFNEQFF TGTGCCAGCAGTGAAGCCAGCGGGAGGTTCAATGAGCAGTTCTTC
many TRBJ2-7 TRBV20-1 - CSAELATYEQYF TGCAGTGCCGAACTAGCAACCTACGAGCAGTACTTC
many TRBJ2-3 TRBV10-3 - CAISEPTEPSTDTQYF TGTGCCATCAGTGAGCCCACCGAGCCAAGCACAGATACGCAGTATTTT
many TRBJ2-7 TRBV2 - CASTPLRDYEQYF TGTGCCAGCACCCCTCTAAGGGACTACGAGCAGTACTTC
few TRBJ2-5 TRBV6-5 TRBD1 CASSRGQETQYF TGTGCCAGCAGCAGGGGGCAAGAGACCCAGTACTTC